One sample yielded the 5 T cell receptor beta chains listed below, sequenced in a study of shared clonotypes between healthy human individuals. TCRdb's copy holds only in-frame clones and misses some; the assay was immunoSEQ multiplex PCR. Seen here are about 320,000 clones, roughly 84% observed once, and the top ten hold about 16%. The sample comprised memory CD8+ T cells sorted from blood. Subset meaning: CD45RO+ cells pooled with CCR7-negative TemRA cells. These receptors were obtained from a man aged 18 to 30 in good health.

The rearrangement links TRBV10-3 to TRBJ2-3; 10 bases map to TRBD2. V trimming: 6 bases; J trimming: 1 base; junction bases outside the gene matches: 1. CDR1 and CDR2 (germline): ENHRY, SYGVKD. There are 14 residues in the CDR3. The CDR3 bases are TGTGCCATCAGCGGACTAGCGGGCACAGATACGCAGTATTTT. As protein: CAISGLAGTDTQYF.

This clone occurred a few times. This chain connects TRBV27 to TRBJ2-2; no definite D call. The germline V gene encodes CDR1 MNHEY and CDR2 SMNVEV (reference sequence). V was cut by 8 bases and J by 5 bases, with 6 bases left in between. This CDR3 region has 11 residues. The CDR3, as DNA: TGTGCCAGCGGCTTTACCGGGGAGCTGTTTTTT. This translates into CASGFTGELFF.

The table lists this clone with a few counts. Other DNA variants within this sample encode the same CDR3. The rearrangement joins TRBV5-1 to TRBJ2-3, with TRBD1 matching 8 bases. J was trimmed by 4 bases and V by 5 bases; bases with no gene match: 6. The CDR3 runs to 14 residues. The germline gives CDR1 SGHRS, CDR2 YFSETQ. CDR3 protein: CASSSGQGADTQYF. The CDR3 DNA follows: TGCGCCAGCAGTTCAGGACAGGGTGCAGATACGCAGTATTTT.

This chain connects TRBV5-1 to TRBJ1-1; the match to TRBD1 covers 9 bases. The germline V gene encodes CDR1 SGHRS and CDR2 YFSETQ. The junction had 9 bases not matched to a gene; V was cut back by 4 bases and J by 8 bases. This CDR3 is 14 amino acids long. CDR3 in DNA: TGCGCCAGCAGCCAAACAGGGGGCGGTTACGAAGCTTTCTTT. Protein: CASSQTGGGYEAFF.

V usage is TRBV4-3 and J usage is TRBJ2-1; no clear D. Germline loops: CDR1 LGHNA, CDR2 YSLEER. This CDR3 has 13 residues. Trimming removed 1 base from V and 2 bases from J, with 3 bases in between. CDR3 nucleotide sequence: TGCGCCAGCAGCCAAGGAACCTACAATGAGCAGTTCTTC. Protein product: CASSQGTYNEQFF.